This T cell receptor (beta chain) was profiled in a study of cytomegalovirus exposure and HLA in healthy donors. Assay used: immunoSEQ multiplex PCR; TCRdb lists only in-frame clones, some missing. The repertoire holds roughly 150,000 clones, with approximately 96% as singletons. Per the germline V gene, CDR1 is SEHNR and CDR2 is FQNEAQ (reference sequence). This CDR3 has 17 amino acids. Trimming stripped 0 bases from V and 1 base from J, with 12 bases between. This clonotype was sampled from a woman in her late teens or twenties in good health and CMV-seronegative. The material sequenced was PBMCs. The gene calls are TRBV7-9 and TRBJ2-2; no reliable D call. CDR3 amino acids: CASSLAPRGRNTGELFF. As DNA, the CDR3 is TGTGCCAGCAGCTTAGCGCCACGCGGTAGGAACACCGGGGAGCTGTTTTTT.